This TCR beta chain is from a study of technical replicates of blood from a handful of donors. TCRdb's copy holds only in-frame clones and misses some; the assay was immunoSEQ multiplex PCR. The sample consists of 70,000 to 95,000 clones, 90% to 95% of them appearing once. The CDR3 length is 16 residues. V lost 4 bases and J 0 bases, leaving 16 bases between the germline ends. Germline CDR1 SGHTA, CDR2 FQGNSA. The V call is TRBV7-2, the J call TRBJ2-7; D is perhaps TRBD1 (5 bases). The sequenced sample was T cells isolated from PBMCs. This TCR came from a human donor in good health. CDR3 residues: CASSSETVSSSYEQYF. The CDR3 DNA is TGTGCCAGCAGCTCAGAGACAGTGTCTAGCTCCTACGAGCAGTACTTC.